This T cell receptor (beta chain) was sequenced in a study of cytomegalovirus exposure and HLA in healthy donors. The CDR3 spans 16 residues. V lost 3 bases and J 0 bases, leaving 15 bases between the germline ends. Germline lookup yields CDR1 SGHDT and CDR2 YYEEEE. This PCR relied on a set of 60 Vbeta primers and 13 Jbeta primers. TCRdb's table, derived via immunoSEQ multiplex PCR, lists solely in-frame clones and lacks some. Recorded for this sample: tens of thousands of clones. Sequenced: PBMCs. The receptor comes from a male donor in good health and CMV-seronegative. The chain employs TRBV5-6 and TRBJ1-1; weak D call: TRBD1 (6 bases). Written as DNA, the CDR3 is TGTGCCAGCAGCTACGGACAGCGGATAATGAACACTGAAGCTTTCTTT. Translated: CASSYGQRIMNTEAFF.